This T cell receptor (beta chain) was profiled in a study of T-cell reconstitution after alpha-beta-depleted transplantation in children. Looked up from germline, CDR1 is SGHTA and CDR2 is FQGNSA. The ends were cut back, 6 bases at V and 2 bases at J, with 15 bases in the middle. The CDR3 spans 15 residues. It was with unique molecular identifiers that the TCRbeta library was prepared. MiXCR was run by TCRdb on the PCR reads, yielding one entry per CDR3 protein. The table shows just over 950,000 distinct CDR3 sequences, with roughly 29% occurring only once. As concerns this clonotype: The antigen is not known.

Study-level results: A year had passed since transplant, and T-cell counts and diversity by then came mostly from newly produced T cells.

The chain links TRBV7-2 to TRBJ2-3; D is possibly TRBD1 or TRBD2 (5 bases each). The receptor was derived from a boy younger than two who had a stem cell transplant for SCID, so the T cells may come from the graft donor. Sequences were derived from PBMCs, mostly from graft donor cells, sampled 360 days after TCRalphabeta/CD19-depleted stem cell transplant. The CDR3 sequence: CASRDRDRFTDTQYF. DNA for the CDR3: TGTGCCAGCAGGGACCGGGACCGATTCACAGATACGCAGTATTTT.